A selection of T cell receptor beta chains follows, all from one sample in a study of T-cell memory formation after mild COVID-19. Via MiXCR, TCRdb re-called the 5' RACE reads, giving one row per CDR3 protein. In the table there are roughly 200,000 distinct CDR3 sequences, approximately 16% of which are singletons. Specimen: PBMCs or a T cell subset sorted from them (not recorded which). These receptor sequences come from an adult woman who had mild COVID-19 (a few samples of this study predate the infection). Cell type and time point are not known. Both conserved end residues are part of each CDR3. Fields, in order: clone size, V gene, J gene, D gene, CDR3 DNA, CDR3 protein. The D gene is left open where the match is weak. Clone size is given for some rows only: seen once, a few or many times, or a class if the clone is expanded.

.	TRBV24-1	TRBJ2-1	.	TGTGCCACCAGTGCTGGGGCGGTTTGGAATAAGCAGTTCTTC	CATSAGAVWNKQFF
few	TRBV5-1	TRBJ1-2	.	TGCGCCAGCAGCTTGGCCATGGGAGGGGGCTATGGCTACACCTTC	CASSLAMGGGYGYTF
.	TRBV3-1	TRBJ2-1	TRBD1	TGTGCCAGCAGCCAAGATGGTTCAACAGGGGGAACTTACAATGAGCAGTTCTTC	CASSQDGSTGGTYNEQFF
few	TRBV5-1	TRBJ2-3	.	TGCGCCAGCAGCCAGGACGGAGACACAGATACGCAGTATTTT	CASSQDGDTDTQYF
few	TRBV24-1	TRBJ2-6	TRBD1	TGTGCCACCCAAAATACCTTAAGGGGGCATGATGGGGCCAACGTCCTGACTTTC	CATQNTLRGHDGANVLTF
.	TRBV12-3/TRBV12-4	TRBJ1-1	.	TGTGCCAGCAGTTTAGCGATAGGAGGGACTGAAGCTTTCTTT	CASSLAIGGTEAFF
few	TRBV5-5	TRBJ2-1	TRBD1	TGTGCCAGCAGCCCTGGACAGGGGGCCCTGAGCTCCTACAATGAGCAGTTCTTC	CASSPGQGALSSYNEQFF
.	TRBV12-3/TRBV12-4	TRBJ1-5	TRBD1	TGTGCCAGCAGCGCGGGACAGGGAAGCAATCAGCCCCAGCATTTT	CASSAGQGSNQPQHF
few	TRBV14	TRBJ2-7	.	TGTGCCAGCAGCCAAGTCCTCGGCGGGGCGAAGGGGTACGAGCAGTACTTC	CASSQVLGGAKGYEQYF
few	TRBV6-6	TRBJ2-1	TRBD2	TGTGCCAGCAGTTACCTCGGGACTAGCGGGGGTAAGAGCTCCTACAATGAGCAGTTCTTC	CASSYLGTSGGKSSYNEQFF
few	TRBV20-1	TRBJ2-5	.	TGCAGTGCTAGTATTCTGGAGGGCGTAGAGACCCAGTACTTC	CSASILEGVETQYF
many	TRBV6-6	TRBJ2-7	TRBD2	TGTGCCAGCAGTCCCCGGACTAGCGGGGCTTACGAGCAGTACTTC	CASSPRTSGAYEQYF
.	TRBV7-9	TRBJ1-1	TRBD1	TGTGCCAGCAGCCCTGGGAGGACAGGGGGTTCTGAAGCTTTCTTT	CASSPGRTGGSEAFF
.	TRBV21-1	TRBJ2-2	.	TGTGCCAGCAGCCCCGAAATTCGGCACACCGGGGAGCTGTTTTTT	CASSPEIRHTGELFF
few	TRBV4-3	TRBJ2-7	.	TGCGCCAGCAGCCGAAAAGACGGATCCTACGAGCAGTACTTC	CASSRKDGSYEQYF
.	TRBV5-1	TRBJ1-2	TRBD1	TGCGCCAGCAGCAGCGGGACAGCAGCTAACTATGGCTACACCTTC	CASSSGTAANYGYTF
.	TRBV7-2	TRBJ2-1	TRBD2	TGTGCCAGCAGCACCGGACTAGCGGGAGGGGTCAATGAGCAGTTCTTC	CASSTGLAGGVNEQFF
few	TRBV19	TRBJ1-5	.	TGTGCCAGTAAGGCAGATTATAGCAATCAGCCCCAGCATTTT	CASKADYSNQPQHF
.	TRBV25-1	TRBJ2-7	TRBD1	TGTGCCAGCAGTGGAGGGGACAGGAGCTCCTACGAGCAGTACTTC	CASSGGDRSSYEQYF
.	TRBV24-1	TRBJ2-7	.	TGTGCCACCAAGGGACCACTAGAGGAGCAGTACTTC	CATKGPLEEQYF
few	TRBV7-9	TRBJ1-4	.	TGTGCCAGCAGCTCGTGGACCTCAACTAATGAAAAACTGTTTTTT	CASSSWTSTNEKLFF
few	TRBV3-1	TRBJ2-1	TRBD2	TGTGCCAGCAGCCCACTGGAGCGGGGGCAGCAGTTCTTC	CASSPLERGQQFF
few	TRBV6-5	TRBJ2-1	.	TGTGCCAGCAGTTACGCCGGGGGGCCCAGTGAGCAGTTCTTC	CASSYAGGPSEQFF
many	TRBV7-8	TRBJ2-7	.	TGTGCCAGCAGCTCCACCGGGCTTCCCTACGAGCAGTACTTC	CASSSTGLPYEQYF
.	TRBV19	TRBJ1-5	.	TGTGCCAGTAGTATTTCCGGGGGAAATCAGCCCCAGCATTTT	CASSISGGNQPQHF
.	TRBV2	TRBJ2-3	.	TGTGCCAGCAGTGAATACCAGGGCACAGATAAGCAGTATTTT	CASSEYQGTDKQYF
many	TRBV5-1	TRBJ2-3	TRBD2	TGCGCCAGCAGCTTGGAAGCGGGGGGGTTAACTAGCACAGATACGCAGTATTTT	CASSLEAGGLTSTDTQYF
few	TRBV11-1	TRBJ2-5	TRBD1	TGTGCCAGCAGCTTAGTCGGGGTGGTAGGGGGCTACCAAGAGACCCAGTACTTC	CASSLVGVVGGYQETQYF
many	TRBV5-1	TRBJ2-3	.	.	CASILGGTRTDTQYF
.	TRBV9	TRBJ2-7	.	TGTGCCAGCAGCGTAGCTAGTAGGGTTGTCTACGAGCAGTACTTC	CASSVASRVVYEQYF
few	TRBV7-8	TRBJ2-7	TRBD1	TGTGCCAGCAGCTTGAGAGGGGGCGGGTACGAGCAGTACTTC	CASSLRGGGYEQYF
.	TRBV6-2/TRBV6-3	TRBJ1-5	.	TGTGCCAGCAGTTACTCCGGTCAGCCCCAGCATTTT	CASSYSGQPQHF
.	TRBV7-9	TRBJ1-1	.	TGTGCCAGCAGCTTGACGGTAGAGAGTACTGAAGCTTTCTTT	CASSLTVESTEAFF
.	TRBV27	TRBJ2-1	TRBD2	TGTGCCAGCACCCTCTCTAGCGGGAGCTCCTACAATGAGCAGTTCTTC	CASTLSSGSSYNEQFF
once	TRBV12-3/TRBV12-4	TRBJ1-1	.	TGTGCCAGCAGATTAGGACTGCTGAACACTGAAGCTTTCTTT	CASRLGLLNTEAFF
few	TRBV29-1	TRBJ1-1	.	TGCAGCGTTGAAGGGGCGGGGGTGAACACTGAAGCTTTCTTT	CSVEGAGVNTEAFF
.	TRBV12-3/TRBV12-4	TRBJ2-1	.	TGTGCCAGCAGTTTAAGGGTAGCAGATCCCTCCAATGAGCAGTTCTTC	CASSLRVADPSNEQFF
few	TRBV7-8	TRBJ1-5	.	TGTGCCAGCAGCCCCGAAACGGTATATAGCAATCAGCCCCAGCATTTT	CASSPETVYSNQPQHF
few	TRBV5-5	TRBJ1-1	.	TGTGCCAGCAGCTTATTTTTCCAGGGCGTCTTGTCAAGCACTGAAGCTTTCTTT	CASSLFFQGVLSSTEAFF
few	TRBV3-1	TRBJ2-7	.	TGTGCCAGCAGCTGGACGGGGACTGGGTCCTCCTACGAGCAGTACTTC	CASSWTGTGSSYEQYF
.	TRBV15	TRBJ2-3	.	TGTGCCACCAGCAAGTCCACAGATACGCAGTATTTT	CATSKSTDTQYF
.	TRBV29-1	TRBJ1-2	.	TGCAGCGGCCGGGACCGTGTCTATGGCTACACCTTC	CSGRDRVYGYTF
.	TRBV12-1	TRBJ2-7	.	TGTGCCAGCAGCCTCTTCGGGAGTGACTCCTACGAGCAGTACTTC	CASSLFGSDSYEQYF
few	TRBV9	TRBJ2-2	.	TGTGCCAGCAGCGCCGGGACTTTAAACACCGGGGAGCTGTTTTTT	CASSAGTLNTGELFF
.	TRBV5-1	TRBJ1-2	.	TGCGCCAGCAGCTTGTTAGTTCTGCAGGGTCACGGCTACACCTTC	CASSLLVLQGHGYTF
few	TRBV20-1	TRBJ1-2	TRBD1	TGCAGTGCTTGGGACAGTAGGAACTATGGCTACACCTTC	CSAWDSRNYGYTF
few	TRBV10-3	TRBJ2-3	TRBD2	TGTGCCATAAGCGGGAGTACAGATACGCAGTATTTT	CAISGSTDTQYF
.	TRBV2	TRBJ1-2	.	TGTGCCAGCAGTGAAAAAAGGACAAGCGGATATGGCTACACCTTC	CASSEKRTSGYGYTF
.	TRBV7-6	TRBJ2-6	.	TGTGCCAGCAGCTTAAGCCCTGACGCCAACGTCCTGACTTTC	CASSLSPDANVLTF
many	TRBV20-1	TRBJ2-3	TRBD1	TGCAGTGCGGGAGGGACAGGGGGCTTTGTAGATACGCAGTATTTT	CSAGGTGGFVDTQYF
.	TRBV20-1	TRBJ2-5	TRBD2	TGCAGTGCTAGAGAAGCTAGCGGGGGGGCATGGGAGACCCAGTACTTC	CSAREASGGAWETQYF
.	TRBV6-6	TRBJ2-7	TRBD2	TGTGCCAGCAGTGGCGGACTAGCGGGGGGCCCTTTTCCCAACGAGCAGTACTTC	CASSGGLAGGPFPNEQYF
.	TRBV7-9	TRBJ1-3	.	TGTGCCAGCAGCCCAGCGGGAAGCCTTCTGGTGGGAAACACCATATATTTT	CASSPAGSLLVGNTIYF
.	TRBV6-2/TRBV6-3	TRBJ2-5	TRBD1	TGTGCCAGCAGGAAGACAGGGTCCCAAGAGACCCAGTACTTC	CASRKTGSQETQYF
few	TRBV20-1	TRBJ1-2	.	TGCAGTGCCAGCACGGGGGTCCCTAACTATGGCTACACCTTC	CSASTGVPNYGYTF
.	TRBV9	TRBJ2-2	.	TGTGCCAGCAGCGTACGCAGGGCCGGGGAGCTGTTTTTT	CASSVRRAGELFF
many	TRBV5-1	TRBJ2-7	TRBD1	TGCGCCAGCAGCTATGACAGGGCCGAGCAGTACTTC	CASSYDRAEQYF
.	TRBV5-1	TRBJ2-1	TRBD2	TGCGCCAGCAGACCCGGGACTAGCGGGTCCTACAATGAGCAGTTCTTC	CASRPGTSGSYNEQFF
many	TRBV6-6	TRBJ2-5	TRBD2	TGTGCCAGCAGTTACGCCGGGACTAATCAAGAGACCCAGTACTTC	CASSYAGTNQETQYF